Listed here are 31 T cell receptor beta chains from one sample, sequenced in a study of T cell responses to AZD1222 COVID-19 vaccine (dated by TCRdb to about 2021). Library creation used the immunoSEQ multiplex PCR assay. In TCRdb, the immuneACCESS table is reduced to in-frame sequences with V and J assigned. These tables do not hold every clone; where another copy was compared, an unresolved V gene accounts for under half, and the others remain unexplained. This sample holds 150,000 to 200,000 clones; about 91% were observed only once. Of the sample, roughly 4.4% is held by the ten largest clones. Per the publication, the time point label means: baseline before first vaccination. According to the study, the label for this sample's treatment or condition signals: meningococcal conjugate vaccine given as trial control. The specimen was peripheral blood, collected on day 0 of MenACWY control vaccination. The receptors come from an adult in good health.

The chain has TRBV11-2 and TRBJ2-1; 8 bases fit TRBD2. This CDR3 contains 19 residues. With V trimmed by 3 bases and J by 0 bases, 13 bases remained unmatched. Germline CDR1 reads SGHAT; CDR2 reads FQNNGV. CDR3 protein: CASSFPRFTSGVSYNEQFF. The CDR3 DNA reads as TGTGCCAGCAGCTTCCCCCGATTTACTAGCGGAGTCTCCTACAATGAGCAGTTCTTC.

The chain employs TRBV27 and TRBJ1-1; TRBD1 might be the D (5 bases). Germline CDR1 reads MNHEY; CDR2 reads SMNVEV (reference sequence). Between the trimmed V and J ends, which lost 8 bases and 3 bases, there was a span of 22 bases. The CDR3 runs to 16 residues. CDR3 bases: TGTGCCAGCGGGGGGACCTATGCGGGAGCCGACACTGAAGCTTTCTTT. It codes for CASGGTYAGADTEAFF.

The rearrangement uses TRBV30 and TRBJ1-6, with 7 positions matching TRBD1. V was clipped by 3 bases and J by 5 bases; unmatched bases: 13. This CDR3 region has 17 residues. Looked up from germline, CDR1 is GTSNPN and CDR2 is SVGIG (reference sequence). CDR3 sequence: CAWRGYPGTDNNSPLHF. CDR3 nucleotides: TGTGCCTGGAGGGGCTACCCCGGGACAGATAATAATTCACCCCTCCACTTT.

This rearrangement joins TRBV6-4 to TRBJ2-6; D gene ambiguous. This CDR3 comprises 14 residues. Germline assignment: CDR1 MRHNA and CDR2 SNTAGT. V lost 1 base, J lost 4 bases, and 5 bases lay in between. The CDR3 coding sequence is TGTGCCAGCAGTGACTTTTCCGGGGCCAACGTCCTGACTTTC. Protein: CASSDFSGANVLTF.

V gene TRBV15 combines with J gene TRBJ1-1; perhaps TRBD1 as D (6 bases). CDR3 length: 15 residues. Between the trimmed V and J ends, which lost 3 bases and 0 bases, there was a span of 11 bases. Per the germline V gene, CDR1 is LNHNV and CDR2 is YYDKDF (reference sequence). The chain's CDR3 is CATSRDSHMNTEAFF. The DNA of the CDR3 is TGTGCCACCAGCAGGGACAGTCACATGAACACTGAAGCTTTCTTT.

This sequence joins TRBV6-2 or TRBV6-3 and TRBJ2-7, with D possibly being TRBD1 (5 bases). V lost 6 bases and J lost 3, with 15 bases in between. Per the germline V gene, CDR1 is MNHEY and CDR2 is SVGEGT. The CDR3 runs 14 residues. CDR3 sequence: CASSSSDRYYEQYF. The CDR3 DNA is TGTGCCAGCAGCTCAAGCGACAGATACTACGAGCAGTACTTC.

A few counts support this clone. The J gene is TRBJ2-6, the V gene TRBV19, with TRBD1 as a possible D gene (6 bases). The CDR3 has 15 residues. The germline CDR1 and CDR2 sequences are LNHDA and SQIVND (reference sequence). V was shortened by 5 bases and J by 2 bases, with 10 bases between the two germline ends. The CDR3 loop reads CASSLRQAGANVLTF. CDR3 nucleotide sequence: TGTGCCAGTAGTCTCCGACAGGCTGGGGCCAACGTCCTGACTTTC.

This chain uses TRBV29-1 with TRBJ1-3, with D possibly matching TRBD1 (5 bases). Looked up from germline, CDR1 is SQVTM and CDR2 is ANQGSEA. Trimming removed 3 bases at V and 4 bases at J, with 10 bases between. The CDR3 runs 13 residues. CDR3 in DNA: TGCAGCGTTGATAGGGACGGAGGAAACACCATATATTTT. Its translation: CSVDRDGGNTIYF.

The chain combines TRBV9 with TRBJ2-3; D unclear. This CDR3 spans 12 amino acids. With 3 bases removed from V and 1 base from J, the gap between germline ends came to 3 bases. Per the germline V gene, CDR1 is SGDLS and CDR2 is YYNGEE. CDR3 residues: CASSGGTDTQYF. CDR3 sequence (DNA): TGTGCCAGCAGCGGTGGCACAGATACGCAGTATTTT.

The chain is built from TRBV12-3 or TRBV12-4 and TRBJ1-5, with unresolved D. The V end lost 5 bases, the J end lost 3 bases, and 5 bases lay between the germline ends. The CDR3 spans 12 residues. The CDR3 protein is CASSPLNQPQHF. For the CDR3, the DNA is TGTGCCAGCAGTCCGCTCAATCAGCCCCAGCATTTT.

The chain recombines TRBV7-2 with TRBJ2-1; unclear D gene. Germline V gives CDR1 SGHTA, CDR2 FQGNSA. Trimming shortened V by 6 bases and J by 6 bases, and 6 bases separated the two germline ends. The length of the CDR3 is 11 residues. This CDR3 is CASSFVNEQFF. Written as DNA, the CDR3 is TGTGCCAGCAGTTTTGTCAATGAGCAGTTCTTC.

On this clone itself: Other DNA sequences within the sample encode an identical CDR3. V gene TRBV30 combines with J gene TRBJ1-5; D possibly corresponds to TRBD1 (5 bases). The CDR3 totals 14 residues. V was shortened by 0 bases and J by 4 bases, with 10 bases between the two germline ends. CDR1 GTSNPN and CDR2 SVGIG come from the germline V gene (reference sequence). CDR3 bases: TGTGCCTGGAGTGTTGGGCAGGGTAATCAGCCCCAGCATTTT. This sequence encodes CAWSVGQGNQPQHF.

This clone turned up a few times. The chain is built from TRBV19 and TRBJ1-6; no reliable D call. Trimming shortened V by 3 bases and J by 5 bases, and 8 bases separated the two germline ends. CDR1 and CDR2 (germline): LNHDA, SQIVND (reference sequence). The CDR3 contains 14 residues. The CDR3 loop reads CASSMRTDNSPLHF. The CDR3 coding sequence is TGTGCCAGTAGTATGCGGACGGATAATTCACCCCTCCACTTT.

This chain joins TRBV19 and TRBJ2-3, with D maybe TRBD2 (5 bases). Germline lookup yields CDR1 LNHDA and CDR2 SQIVND (reference sequence). The CDR3 is made up of 14 amino acids. The V end was cut by 5 bases, the J end by 4 bases, with 13 bases between. This CDR3 reads CASSLAAGADTQYF. The DNA of the CDR3 is TGTGCCAGTAGTCTAGCAGCTGGCGCAGATACGCAGTATTTT. Full variable domain (rest looked up from reference TRBV19 and TRBJ2-3): DGGITQSPKYLFRKEGQNVTLSCEQNLNHDAMYWYRQDPGQGLRLIYYSQIVNDFQKGDIAEGYSVSREKKESFPLTVTSAQKNPTAFYLCASSLAAGADTQYFGPGTRLTVL.

V is TRBV28 and J is TRBJ2-7, with 7 bases fitting TRBD1. Germline values: CDR1 MDHEN, CDR2 SYDVKM. V trimming: 7 bases; J trimming: 6 bases; junction bases outside the gene matches: 12. The CDR3 runs to 14 residues. CDR3 residues: CASIPTDRASEQYF. The DNA of the CDR3 is TGTGCCAGCATCCCGACTGACAGGGCGTCCGAGCAGTACTTC.

The chain couples TRBV3-1 (or the pseudogene TRBV3-2) to TRBJ1-2; perhaps TRBD1 as D (5 bases). Between the trimmed V and J ends, which lost 4 bases and 0 bases, there was a span of 18 bases. Germline CDR1 LGHDT, CDR2 YNNKEL (reference sequence). This CDR3 contains 17 residues. CDR3 coding DNA: TGTGCCAGCAGCCCGGCGGGGCTGACAGCTGCTAACTATGGCTACACCTTC. Its protein is CASSPAGLTAANYGYTF.

The V and J genes are TRBV19 and TRBJ2-3, with D perhaps matching TRBD2 (6 bases). V was clipped by 1 base and J by 6 bases, with 14 bases between them. Germline CDR1 is LNHDA and CDR2 is SQIVND (reference sequence). The CDR3 runs 15 residues. CDR3: CASSIGTSRYDTQYF. The CDR3 DNA reads as TGTGCCAGTAGTATAGGAACTAGCAGGTACGATACGCAGTATTTT.

The CDR3 DNA reads as TGTGCCAGCAGCCCCCCGGGACAGGGGATATTAAACACCATATATTTT. Translation gives CASSPPGQGILNTIYF. The rearrangement joins TRBV7-9 to TRBJ1-3; 10 nucleotides align to TRBD1. There are 16 residues in the CDR3. Germline CDR1 is SEHNR and CDR2 is FQNEAQ (reference sequence). Losses at the gene ends were 5 bases for V and 6 bases for J; bases not matched to a gene: 10.

The V gene is TRBV30, the J gene TRBJ1-2; 7 bases align to TRBD1. The V gene end was trimmed by 0 bases and the J gene end by 10 bases; junction bases not matched to a gene: 5. Germline V CDR1 and CDR2: GTSNPN, SVGIG (reference sequence). CDR3 length: 12 amino acids. CDR3 coding DNA: TGTGCCTGGAGTGTACGGCAGGGGGACTACACCTTC. Translation: CAWSVRQGDYTF.

The V call is TRBV15, the J call TRBJ1-2; TRBD1 might be the D (6 bases). Trimming removed 1 base from V and 7 bases from J, with 16 bases in between. The CDR3 consists of 15 residues. Looked up from germline, CDR1 is LNHNV and CDR2 is YYDKDF (reference sequence). In DNA form, the CDR3 reads TGTGCCACCAGCAGAGGGTTTGAGCAGGGGATTGGCTACACCTTC. Protein product: CATSRGFEQGIGYTF.

This rearrangement joins TRBV7-9 to TRBJ2-3; 8 positions match TRBD2. After removal of 5 bases from V and 11 bases from J, the junction contained 27 bases not matched to a gene. The CDR3 is 19 amino acids. Germline V gene sequence: CDR1 SEHNR, CDR2 FQNEAQ (reference sequence). CDR3 in DNA: TGTGCCAGCAGCCCCATCCAACACCGACTAGCGAGTATTGCCAGGGAGCAGTATTTT. Translated, it gives CASSPIQHRLASIAREQYF.

About this clone itself: Compared with germline, one end of the junction differs, possibly owing to a read error. J is TRBJ2-1 and V is TRBV7-7; 7 positions agree with TRBD1. The CDR3 runs to 17 residues. CDR1 is SSHAT and CDR2 is FNYEAQ in the germline V gene (reference sequence). CDR3 in DNA: TGTGCTAGCAGCCCCAAATCCAGGGGGAGCTCCTACAATGAGCAGTTCTTC. As protein: CASSPKSRGSSYNEQFF.

The genes are TRBV28 and TRBJ2-5; tentative D call: TRBD1 (6 bases). The CDR3 covers 12 residues. V gave up 5 bases and J gave up 4 bases, with 8 bases separating them. The germline gives CDR1 MDHEN, CDR2 SYDVKM. For the CDR3, the DNA is TGTGCCAGCAGTCCACAGGGAGAGACCCAGTACTTC. Protein product: CASSPQGETQYF.

The gene calls are TRBV7-3 and TRBJ2-3; 9 nucleotides agree with TRBD2. Germline CDR1 is SGHTA and CDR2 is FQGTGA. Trimming took 5 bases from V and 6 from J; bases not matched to a gene: 9. CDR3 length: 15 residues. The CDR3 sequence: CASSPLAGSRDTQYF. Written as DNA, the CDR3 is TGTGCCAGCAGCCCCCTAGCGGGATCAAGGGATACGCAGTATTTT.

The V gene is TRBV7-9, the J gene TRBJ1-2, with 7 bases aligning to TRBD1. This CDR3 has 14 amino acids. Germline V gives CDR1 SEHNR, CDR2 FQNEAQ (reference sequence). Trimming cost V 5 bases and J 3 bases; bases outside gene matches: 6. The CDR3 reads CASSVIGGDYGYTF. In nucleotides, the CDR3 is TGTGCCAGCAGCGTAATAGGGGGCGACTATGGCTACACCTTC.

The gene calls are TRBV24-1 and TRBJ1-5; D is ambiguous. Germline V CDR1 and CDR2: KGHDR, SFDVKD. CDR3 length equals 14 residues. The V end was cut by 3 bases, the J end by 6 bases, with 11 bases between. CDR3 protein: CATSDTRWGQPQHF. The CDR3 region has the DNA TGTGCCACCAGTGATACCCGCTGGGGTCAGCCCCAGCATTTT.

The V and J genes are TRBV19 and TRBJ2-2, with 11 bases that match TRBD1. Looked up from germline, CDR1 is LNHDA and CDR2 is SQIVND (reference sequence). The CDR3 has 15 amino acids. The V and J ends lost 4 bases and 7 bases, in that order; junction bases with no gene match: 5. CDR3 in DNA: TGTGCCAGTAGTACCGGACAGGGGGCGAGCGGGGAGCTGTTTTTT. Translation: CASSTGQGASGELFF.

The chain has TRBV18 and TRBJ2-2; 7 bases map to TRBD1. J gave up 5 bases and V 6 bases, and 9 bases lay outside the gene matches. This CDR3 has 15 residues. Germline V lookup: CDR1 KGHSH, CDR2 LQKENI. The CDR3 sequence is CASSQTGTATGELFF. Written as DNA, the CDR3 is TGTGCCAGCTCTCAAACCGGGACAGCTACCGGGGAGCTGTTTTTT.

The V and J genes are TRBV28 and TRBJ1-5; no reliable D call. Trimming cost V 2 bases and J 7 bases, with 6 bases left between them. Germline V gene data show CDR1 as MDHEN and CDR2 as SYDVKM. This CDR3 comprises 12 residues. The CDR3 DNA follows: TGTGCCAGCAGTTTAAATGGGCAGCCCCAGCATTTT. Translation: CASSLNGQPQHF.

The chain links TRBV5-1 to TRBJ1-1, with D unresolved. Trimming took off 3 bases at V and 0 bases at J, with 12 bases between the two ends. The CDR3 covers 15 residues. Germline CDR1 is SGHRS and CDR2 is YFSETQ. CDR3 DNA sequence: TGCGCCAGCAGCTCGGACTTGAACATGAACACTGAAGCTTTCTTT. Protein sequence: CASSSDLNMNTEAFF.

This chain uses TRBV7-9 with TRBJ1-2; D gene uncertain. CDR3 length: 13 residues. Germline CDR1 and CDR2: SEHNR and FQNEAQ (reference sequence). Between the trimmed V and J ends, which lost 5 bases and 3 bases, there was a span of 10 bases. CDR3 in amino acids: CASSPPLDYGYTF. CDR3 sequence (DNA): TGTGCCAGCAGCCCACCTCTAGACTATGGCTACACCTTC.